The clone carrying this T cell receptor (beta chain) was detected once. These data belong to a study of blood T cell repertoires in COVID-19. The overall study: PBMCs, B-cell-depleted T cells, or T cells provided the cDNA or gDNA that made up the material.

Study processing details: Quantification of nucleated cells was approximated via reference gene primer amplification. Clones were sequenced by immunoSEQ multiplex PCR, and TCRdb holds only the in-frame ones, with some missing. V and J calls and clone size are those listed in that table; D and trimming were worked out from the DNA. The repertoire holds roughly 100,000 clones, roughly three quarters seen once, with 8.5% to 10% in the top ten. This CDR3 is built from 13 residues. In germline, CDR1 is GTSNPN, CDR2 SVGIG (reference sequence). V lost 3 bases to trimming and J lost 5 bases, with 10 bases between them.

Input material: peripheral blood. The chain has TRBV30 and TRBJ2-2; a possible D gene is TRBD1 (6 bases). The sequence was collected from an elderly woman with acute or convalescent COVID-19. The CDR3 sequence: CAWRTGWTGELFF. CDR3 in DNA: TGTGCCTGGAGAACAGGGTGGACCGGGGAGCTGTTTTTT.